A single sample is the source of the 15 T cell receptor beta chains below, sequenced in a study of T cell repertoires in cytomegalovirus infection. TCRdb reanalysed the reads using MiXCR and keeps one entry per CDR3 protein. Among some 310,000 distinct CDR3 sequences listed, 20% to 25% were seen once. Their cognate antigens are unknown. The sequences come from cultured PBMCs, collected from culture after CMV antigen stimulation. These TCRs come from a human donor in good health (CMV status not recorded). Some clones in this sample may be carry-over from other donors' samples.

This clonotype has only a few counts. J is TRBJ1-2 and V is TRBV20-1; D is unclear. Trimming took off 2 bases at V and 8 bases at J, with 18 bases between the two ends. Looked up from germline, CDR1 is DFQATT and CDR2 is SNEGSKA (reference sequence). The CDR3 runs to 14 residues. The CDR3 nucleotides are TGCAGTGCTAGAACCCCCGGTAGAGCGGGAGGCTACACCTTC. Translation: CSARTPGRAGGYTF.

Many counts were recorded for this clonotype. The V gene is TRBV7-8, the J gene TRBJ2-7, with D perhaps matching TRBD1 (5 bases). Germline values: CDR1 SGHVS, CDR2 FQNEAQ. The CDR3 has 14 residues. V was clipped by 1 base and J by 4 bases, with 11 bases between them. DNA of the CDR3: TGTGCCAGCAGCTTAGGAAGGGGTGGATACGAGCAGTACTTC. Translated, it gives CASSLGRGGYEQYF.

This clonotype showed up just a few times. V is TRBV2 and J is TRBJ1-4; D remains unclear. The CDR3 is 12 amino acids. Trimming pared 3 bases from V and 5 bases from J, leaving 4 bases between. Germline CDR1 SNHLY, CDR2 FYNNEI. Written as DNA, the CDR3 is TGTGCCAGCAGTGAGGAGAATGAAAAACTGTTTTTT. Translation gives CASSEENEKLFF.

The chain employs TRBV14 and TRBJ1-2, with D unclear. The V and J ends lost 1 base and 5 bases respectively, with 14 bases between them. This CDR3 has 15 residues. Germline V gene sequence: CDR1 SGHDN, CDR2 FVKESK. The CDR3, as DNA: TGTGCCAGCAGCCAAGCGTTCGGCGGCCCTTATGGCTACACCTTC. This sequence encodes CASSQAFGGPYGYTF.

The rearrangement links TRBV29-1 to TRBJ1-4; tentatively, D is TRBD1 (5 bases). Germline loops: CDR1 SQVTM, CDR2 ANQGSEA. This CDR3 spans 13 amino acids. Trimming removed 8 bases from V and 7 bases from J, with 17 bases in between. As DNA, the CDR3 is TGCAGCTTCAAAGCAGGGTGGGCTGAAAAACTGTTTTTT. Amino acid sequence: CSFKAGWAEKLFF.

V gene TRBV6-6 combines with J gene TRBJ1-4, with D perhaps matching TRBD1 (5 bases). In germline, CDR1 is MNHNY, CDR2 SVGAGI (reference sequence). V was trimmed by 5 bases and J by 8 bases, leaving 18 bases between them. This CDR3 contains 15 residues. In DNA form, the CDR3 reads TGTGCCAGCAGTAGCCAGGGAGTAGGCGGGGAAAAACTGTTTTTT. It is translated as CASSSQGVGGEKLFF.

There are a few counts of this clonotype. The chain recombines TRBV7-9 with TRBJ2-2; D might be TRBD1 (6 bases). The V end lost 4 bases, the J end lost 8 bases, and 32 bases lay between the germline ends. This CDR3 is built from 20 residues. Germline-derived CDR1 and CDR2 are SEHNR and FQNEAQ (reference sequence). CDR3 DNA: TGTGCCAGCAGCTGGCCAAGGACAGAGATCCGGGAAAAAGCAGGAGGGGAGCTGTTTTTT. Its translation is CASSWPRTEIREKAGGELFF.

The gene calls are TRBV20-1 and TRBJ2-5; 9 positions match TRBD2. Germline CDR1 DFQATT, CDR2 SNEGSKA (reference sequence). V gave up 8 bases and J gave up 4 bases; unmatched junction bases: 14. This CDR3 has 15 amino acids. CDR3 protein: CSFSLLAGGGETQYF. The CDR3 DNA sequence: TGCAGTTTTTCCCTACTTGCGGGAGGGGGAGAGACCCAGTACTTC.

This clonotype has more than one count but fewer than ten. The V call is TRBV7-2, the J call TRBJ2-7, with TRBD2 identical over 11 bases. There are 15 residues in the CDR3. Trimming at V came to 1 base and at J to 2 bases, leaving 1 base not matched to a gene. CDR1 SGHTA and CDR2 FQGNSA come from the germline V gene. Here the CDR3 DNA reads TGTGCCAGCAGCTTAGTAGCGGGAGGGACCTACGAGCAGTACTTC. Translating it yields CASSLVAGGTYEQYF.

V and J are TRBV4-2 and TRBJ2-5, with D tentatively TRBD1 (6 bases). V was shortened by 0 bases and J by 2 bases, with 10 bases between the two germline ends. Germline CDR1 reads LGHNA; CDR2 reads YNFKEQ. This CDR3 is 15 amino acids long. The CDR3 reads CASSQDVGQQETQYF. CDR3 nucleotides: TGTGCCAGCAGCCAAGATGTTGGACAGCAAGAGACCCAGTACTTC.

This clonotype was found many times. The gene calls are TRBV7-2 and TRBJ1-3, with D perhaps TRBD1 (5 bases). Trimming left V 7 bases short and J 0 bases short, with 16 bases between. The CDR3 consists of 16 residues. The V gene's germline CDR1 is SGHTA and CDR2 FQGNSA. This CDR3 reads CASNPGGGSSGNTIYF. The CDR3 DNA is TGTGCCAGCAACCCGGGGGGGGGAAGCTCTGGAAACACCATATATTTT.

This clonotype was detected a few times. The chain is built from TRBV6-2 or TRBV6-3 and TRBJ1-1; no definite D call. V was pared by 5 bases and J by 6 bases, with 13 bases between. The CDR3 is 13 residues long. Germline V lookup: CDR1 MNHEY, CDR2 SVGEGT. CDR3 loop: CASSRPARPEAFF. DNA of the CDR3: TGTGCCAGCAGTCGTCCTGCACGACCTGAAGCTTTCTTT.

This clonotype occurred many times. V usage is TRBV19 and J usage is TRBJ1-5; no clear D gene. The ends were cut back, 3 bases at V and 0 bases at J, with 15 bases in the middle. This CDR3 spans 17 amino acids. The germline V gene has CDR1 LNHDA and CDR2 SQIVND (reference sequence). CDR3: CASSIAVGRLSNQPQHF. DNA of the CDR3: TGTGCCAGTAGTATTGCAGTCGGCAGGCTTAGCAATCAGCCCCAGCATTTT.

The V call is TRBV19, the J call TRBJ1-1; D gene unclear. The germline V and J ends were trimmed by 4 bases and 5 bases, with 8 bases remaining between them. This CDR3 is 12 amino acids long. Germline V gives CDR1 LNHDA, CDR2 SQIVND (reference sequence). DNA for the CDR3: TGTGCCAGTAGTAACTGGGCGACTGAAGCTTTCTTT. Protein product: CASSNWATEAFF.

The chain recombines TRBV28 with TRBJ2-1; 9 bases map to TRBD2. CDR1 and CDR2 from the germline V gene are MDHEN and SYDVKM. The CDR3 loop spans 14 amino acids. The V and J ends lost 9 bases and 7 bases, in that order; junction bases with no gene match: 10. CDR3 sequence reads: CASVAGARGNEQFF. The CDR3 region has the DNA TGTGCCAGTGTAGCGGGAGCCAGAGGAAATGAGCAGTTCTTC. The whole variable domain, remainder taken from reference TRBV28 and TRBJ2-1, is DVKVTQSSRYLVKRTGEKVFLECVQDMDHENMFWYRQDPGLGLRLIYFSYDVKMKEKGDIPEGYSVSREKKERFSLILESASTNQTSMYLCASVAGARGNEQFFGPGTRLTVL.